This TCR beta chain is from a study of early T cells in non-severe SARS-CoV-2 infection. Study findings and constraints: Sequences matched to VDJdb favored anti-spike CD8 responses, while private and CD4 specificities were missed.

This clonotype has a handful of counts. Its antigen is currently unknown. Each single cDNA molecule received a unique molecular identifier. MiXCR, run by TCRdb on the 5' RACE reads, gives a single entry per CDR3 protein. This sample has tens of thousands of distinct CDR3 sequences, with less than 7.5% found just once. The CDR3 spans 14 residues. Germline CDR1 SGHAT, CDR2 FQNNGV. Trimming removed 2 bases from V and 3 bases from J; junction bases left unmatched: 3. This clonotype originated in an adult who was a healthcare worker with PCR-confirmed SARS-CoV-2 infection or an uninfected control (not recorded which). The material sequenced was whole blood, taken at baseline. The chain uses TRBV11-2 and TRBJ2-7, with TRBD2 matching over 8 bases. In nucleotides, the CDR3 is TGTGCCAGCAGCTTAAGCGGGAGCCTCTACGAGCAGTACTTC. Encoded protein: CASSLSGSLYEQYF.